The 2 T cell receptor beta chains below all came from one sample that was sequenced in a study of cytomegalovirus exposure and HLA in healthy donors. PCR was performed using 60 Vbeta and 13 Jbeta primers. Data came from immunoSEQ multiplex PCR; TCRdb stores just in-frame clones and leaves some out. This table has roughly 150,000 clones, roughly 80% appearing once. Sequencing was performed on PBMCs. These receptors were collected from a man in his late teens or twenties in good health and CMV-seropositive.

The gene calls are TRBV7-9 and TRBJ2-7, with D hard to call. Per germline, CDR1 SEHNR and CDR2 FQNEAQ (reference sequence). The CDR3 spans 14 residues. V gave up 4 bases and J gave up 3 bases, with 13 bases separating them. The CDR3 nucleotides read TGTGCCAGCAGCTCCCCGCTGAACATCTACGAGCAGTACTTC. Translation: CASSSPLNIYEQYF.

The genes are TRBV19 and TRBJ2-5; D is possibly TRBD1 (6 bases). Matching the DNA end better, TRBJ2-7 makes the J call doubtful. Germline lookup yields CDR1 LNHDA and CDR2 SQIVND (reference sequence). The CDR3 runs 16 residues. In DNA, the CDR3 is TGTGCCAGTAGTATCGGGATCGACAGGCACCCCTACGAGCAGTACTTC. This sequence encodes CASSIGIDRHPYEQYF.